Listed below are T cell receptor beta chains from one sample, sequenced in a study of blood T cells in healthy people across ages. TCRdb reprocessed the 5' RACE reads with MiXCR, giving one entry per CDR3 protein. The sample yields about 1.8 million distinct CDR3 sequences, roughly 52% seen once. The sequenced sample was blood. The receptors shown here come from a woman between 35 and 50 years old in good health. CDR3s include the opening cysteine and the closing phenylalanine or tryptophan. A D gene is named only where the DNA matches it firmly. The size entry is marked missing in some rows and otherwise reads once, few, many or a size class.

V,size,J,length,D,DNA,CDR3
TRBV4-2,-,TRBJ1-6,18,-,TGTGCCAGCAGCCAAGATCTTATGGGCGATTCCTATAATTCACCCCTCCACTTT,CASSQDLMGDSYNSPLHF
TRBV15,-,TRBJ2-7,15,TRBD1,TGTGCCACCACTTCCGTGGGACAGGGGACCTACGAGCAGTACTTC,CATTSVGQGTYEQYF
TRBV3-1,few,TRBJ2-7,15,TRBD2,TGTGCCAGCAGCCAAGATAGGACTAGAGGCCACGAGCAGTACTTC,CASSQDRTRGHEQYF
TRBV19,-,TRBJ1-6,14,-,TGTGCCAGTAATAGACAGGTCTCGGATTCACCCCCCCACTTT,CASNRQVSDSPPHF
TRBV7-9,-,TRBJ1-2,17,TRBD1,TGTGCCAGCGGGACCTCGAGGAACGGACAGGGCAACTATGGCTACACCTTC,CASGTSRNGQGNYGYTF
TRBV12-3/TRBV12-4,-,TRBJ2-5,12,-,TGTGCCAGCAGTTTTCGCGGCAGCCAGCAGTACTTC,CASSFRGSQQYF
TRBV7-9,-,TRBJ2-5,15,-,TGTGCCAGCAGCCTTCTGTTACAGGAGCAAGAGACCCAGTACTTC,CASSLLLQEQETQYF
TRBV7-2,few,TRBJ1-2,13,-,TGTGCCAGCAGTCAACGCGCAGTAGCGGGCTACACCTTC,CASSQRAVAGYTF
TRBV5-1,-,TRBJ2-1,17,TRBD1,TGCGCCAGCAGCTTGGGTTTGTTGGGACAGGGGTTCAATGAGCAGTTCTTC,CASSLGLLGQGFNEQFF
TRBV7-2,once,TRBJ1-5,15,-,TGTGCCAGCAGCACCGACAGCTATAGCAATCAGCCCCAGCATTTT,CASSTDSYSNQPQHF
TRBV28,-,TRBJ1-5,16,-,TGTGCCAGCAGTAATCCCAGACGAGGTAGCAATCAGCCCCAGCATTTT,CASSNPRRGSNQPQHF
TRBV27,-,TRBJ2-7,10,-,TGTGCCAGGAGAATAAGGGAGCAGTACTTC,CARRIREQYF
TRBV10-3,many,TRBJ2-3,17,TRBD1,TGTGCCATCAGTGAGTTGTTGACAGGGGAATCGATAGATACGCAGTATTTT,CAISELLTGESIDTQYF
TRBV20-1,-,TRBJ1-6,13,-,TGCAGTGCTAAGGGGGGGAGGAATTCACCCCTCCACTTT,CSAKGGRNSPLHF